The 19 T cell receptor beta chains below were found in one sample sequenced in a study of T-cell memory formation after mild COVID-19. A single record per CDR3 protein comes from TCRdb applying MiXCR to the 5' RACE reads. The table has about 400,000 distinct CDR3 sequences, 14% seen once. The specimen sequenced was PBMCs or a T cell subset sorted from them (not recorded which). The source is a man aged 18 to 29 who had mild COVID-19 (a few samples of this study predate the infection). Cell type and time point are not known.

The table lists this clonotype with a few counts. The chain carries TRBV12-3 or TRBV12-4 and TRBJ2-7, with D possibly being TRBD2 (6 bases). The CDR3 loop spans 14 amino acids. V was clipped by 4 bases and J by 0 bases, with 10 bases between them. CDR3 DNA sequence: TGTGCCAGCAGTTGGGACGGGAGCTCCTACGAGCAGTACTTC. This encodes CASSWDGSSYEQYF.

This clonotype turned up a few times. This sequence joins TRBV7-2 and TRBJ2-7, with D possibly matching TRBD2 (6 bases). CDR1 is SGHTA and CDR2 is FQGNSA in the germline V gene. The length of the CDR3 is 14 residues. The V end was cut by 3 bases, the J end by 6 bases, with 15 bases between. CDR3 DNA sequence: TGTGCCAGCAGCTTGGGCGGGGATCCTTCCGAGCAGTACGTC. This encodes CASSLGGDPSEQYV.

This chain uses TRBV7-6 with TRBJ2-3, with D possibly called TRBD1 or TRBD2 (5 bases each). Germline lookup yields CDR1 SGHVS and CDR2 FNYEAQ. There are 13 residues in the CDR3. Trimming stripped 4 bases from V and 8 bases from J, with 13 bases between. The CDR3 DNA is TGTGCCAGCAGCTCCCAGAGTGGGGGTACGCAGTATTTT. Translated: CASSSQSGGTQYF.

The CDR3 is CASSIPGQGSTEAFF. CDR3 bases: TGTGCCAGTAGTATTCCAGGACAGGGAAGCACTGAAGCTTTCTTT. The chain is built from TRBV19 and TRBJ1-1; 8 bases match TRBD1. Germline CDR1 is LNHDA and CDR2 is SQIVND (reference sequence). Trimming took 3 bases from V and 4 from J; bases not matched to a gene: 7. This CDR3 comprises 15 residues.

J is TRBJ2-5 and V is TRBV28, with 9 bases fitting TRBD1. Trimming removed 6 bases from V and 5 bases from J; junction bases left unmatched: 7. The CDR3 covers 14 residues. The V gene's germline CDR1 is MDHEN and CDR2 SYDVKM. The CDR3 coding sequence is TGTGCCAGCAGACTACAGGGGGCGGGGGAGACCCAGTACTTC. Translating gives CASRLQGAGETQYF.

This clonotype was recorded many times. The chain recombines TRBV12-3 or TRBV12-4 with TRBJ2-5; D perhaps matches TRBD1 (6 bases). The CDR3 loop spans 13 amino acids. V was pared by 8 bases and J by 5 bases, with 15 bases between. The DNA for the CDR3 is TGTGCCAGCTCCGTCAGGGGCGGGGAGACCCAGTACTTC. It translates to CASSVRGGETQYF.

Written as DNA, the CDR3 is TGTGCCAGCTCACCTAAAGACACGGCGGGCGTGAACACTGAAGCTTTCTTT. Its protein is CASSPKDTAGVNTEAFF. The rearrangement uses TRBV18 and TRBJ1-1; D unresolved. Germline V gene sequence: CDR1 KGHSH, CDR2 LQKENI. Trimming shortened V by 3 bases and J by 0 bases, and 17 bases separated the two germline ends. The CDR3 loop spans 17 amino acids. The variable domain in full, completed from reference TRBV18 and TRBJ1-1, reads NAGVMQNPRHLVRRRGQEARLRCSPMKGHSHVYWYRQLPEEGLKFMVYLQKENIIDESGMPKERFSAEFPKEGPSILRIQQVVRGDSAAYFCASSPKDTAGVNTEAFFGQGTRLTVV.

This clonotype was observed a few times. V is TRBV3-1 and J is TRBJ1-1; D is perhaps TRBD1 (5 bases). This CDR3 has 13 residues. Between the trimmed V and J ends, which lost 4 bases and 6 bases, there was a span of 12 bases. Germline V gene data show CDR1 as LGHDT and CDR2 as YNNKEL (reference sequence). The chain's CDR3 is CASSLLGGAEAFF. Written as DNA, the CDR3 is TGTGCCAGCAGCCTTCTCGGGGGGGCTGAAGCTTTCTTT.

This chain connects TRBV10-3 to TRBJ1-5, with D maybe TRBD1 (5 bases). CDR3 length equals 16 residues. Trimming removed 0 bases at V and 0 bases at J, with 9 bases between. Germline CDR1 ENHRY, CDR2 SYGVKD. The CDR3 DNA is TGTGCCATCAGTGAGTCGAGGGGATATAGCAATCAGCCCCAGCATTTT. Translating gives CAISESRGYSNQPQHF.

This chain connects TRBV20-1 to TRBJ2-1, with a weak D call TRBD1 (6 bases). Germline values: CDR1 DFQATT, CDR2 SNEGSKA (reference sequence). There are 16 residues in the CDR3. V gave up 6 bases and J gave up 0 bases, with 18 bases separating them. The CDR3 nucleotides are TGCAGTGCCCCTGACAGGCTCAGGAGCTCCTACAATGAGCAGTTCTTC. Translation gives CSAPDRLRSSYNEQFF.

This chain links TRBV5-5 with TRBJ1-2; 7 nucleotides align to TRBD1. Per the germline V gene, CDR1 is SGHKS and CDR2 is YYEKEE (reference sequence). With V trimmed by 4 bases and J by 2 bases, 5 bases remained unmatched. The length of the CDR3 is 14 residues. CDR3 residues: CASSGGQRNYGYTF. CDR3 in DNA: TGTGCCAGCAGCGGGGGACAGAGGAACTATGGCTACACCTTC. Full variable domain (missing parts from reference TRBV5-5 and TRBJ1-2): DAGVTQSPTHLIKTRGQQVTLRCSPISGHKSVSWYQQVLGQGPQFIFQYYEKEERGRGNFPDRFSARQFPNYSSELNVNALLLGDSALYLCASSGGQRNYGYTFGSGTRLTVV.

This clonotype came up once. This chain's CDR3 is CASGRAERQPQHF. DNA for the CDR3: TGTGCCAGCGGGAGGGCCGAGCGGCAGCCCCAGCATTTT. The V and J genes are TRBV12-3 or TRBV12-4 and TRBJ1-5; D unclear. The V end was cut by 8 bases, the J end by 7 bases, with 15 bases between. The CDR3 sequence is 13 residues long.

The sample holds a few counts of this clonotype. The V call is TRBV12-3 or TRBV12-4, the J call TRBJ2-3; 13 bases line up with TRBD2. V gave up 4 bases and J gave up 5 bases; unmatched junction bases: 12. This CDR3 region has 18 residues. For the CDR3, the DNA is TGTGCCAGCAGTTCCTCCGGGACTAGCGGGGTGGCGGGAGATACGCAGTATTTT. Protein sequence: CASSSSGTSGVAGDTQYF.

This clonotype came up a few times. The gene calls are TRBV27 and TRBJ2-5, with TRBD2 matching over 14 bases. Germline CDR1 is MNHEY and CDR2 is SMNVEV (reference sequence). The CDR3 contains 17 residues. With 0 bases clipped from V and 4 bases from J, the junction kept 4 bases outside the gene matches. CDR3 region: CASSLSRGTSGGETQYF. CDR3 bases: TGTGCCAGCAGTTTATCGCGGGGGACTAGCGGGGGAGAGACCCAGTACTTC.

This clonotype has only a few counts. The V gene is TRBV6-1, the J gene TRBJ1-2, with 7 bases aligning to TRBD1. Germline V gene lookup returns CDR1 MNHNS and CDR2 SASEGT. J gave up 4 bases and V 0 bases, and 2 bases lay outside the gene matches. The CDR3 runs to 14 residues. CDR3 protein: CASSEAGQIYGYTF. In nucleotides, the CDR3 is TGTGCCAGCAGTGAAGCGGGACAGATCTATGGCTACACCTTC.

The gene calls are TRBV6-5 and TRBJ1-6; a weak D match, TRBD1 (5 bases). The V end lost 4 bases, the J end lost 6 bases, and 10 bases lay between the germline ends. Per germline, CDR1 MNHEY and CDR2 SVGAGI. CDR3 length equals 14 residues. The CDR3 coding sequence is TGTGCCAGCAGTTCAGGAGGGGTTAATTCACCCCTCCACTTT. The encoded protein is CASSSGGVNSPLHF.

This chain links TRBV27 with TRBJ2-7; no clear D. The CDR3 consists of 14 residues. Germline CDR1 and CDR2: MNHEY and SMNVEV (reference sequence). V dropped 2 bases and J dropped 7 bases, with 15 bases sitting between them. The CDR3, as DNA: TGTGCCAGCAGTTTACGGGCTTTTGCAGGAGAGCAGTACTTC. Translation: CASSLRAFAGEQYF.

This clonotype was detected a few times. The chain links TRBV29-1 to TRBJ2-1, with TRBD1 matching 8 bases. V lost 3 bases and J lost 4; bases outside the gene matches: 2. This CDR3 is 13 amino acids long. Germline V gene sequence: CDR1 SQVTM, CDR2 ANQGSEA. As DNA, the CDR3 is TGCAGCGTTGAGGACAGGGAATACAATGAGCAGTTCTTC. This translates into CSVEDREYNEQFF.

There are a few counts of this clonotype. The rearrangement uses TRBV4-3 and TRBJ1-2; no firm D call. CDR1 is LGHNA and CDR2 is YSLEER in the germline V gene. V was clipped by 0 bases and J by 0 bases, with 17 bases between them. This CDR3 spans 18 amino acids. The CDR3 sequence is CASSQEGSRAGANYGYTF. The CDR3, as DNA: TGCGCCAGCAGCCAAGAGGGATCGCGGGCAGGAGCTAACTATGGCTACACCTTC.